These T cell receptor beta chains were read from a single sample in a study of blood T cell repertoires in COVID-19. Sequenced by immunoSEQ multiplex PCR; TCRdb stores in-frame clones only, minus some. The repertoire holds 250,000 to 300,000 clones, with about 88% as singletons. The sequencing sample was made of peripheral blood. The source is a woman in her 70s with COVID-19, enrolled during active disease. The CDR3 runs from the conserved cysteine through the conserved F or W. The order of the fields is D gene, V gene, clone size, J gene, CDR3 DNA, CDR3 protein. The D gene is left open where the match is weak. Clone size appears in some rows only: once, few, many, or a class for an expanded clone.

-	TRBV5-1	once	TRBJ2-7	TGCGCCAGCAGCTTAGGGACATTTCTCTCCTACGAGCAGTACTTC	CASSLGTFLSYEQYF
TRBD1	TRBV29-1	-	TRBJ1-2	TGCAGCGTCGTGACAGGGGGCGCTGAATATGGCTACACCTTC	CSVVTGGAEYGYTF
-	TRBV9	few	TRBJ1-2	TGTGCCAGCAGCGTAGTACAGACCTATGGCTACACCTTC	CASSVVQTYGYTF
-	TRBV5-1	-	TRBJ2-3	TGCGCCAGCAGCGTATCCGACAGCGTTCTCACGCAGTATTTT	CASSVSDSVLTQYF
TRBD2	TRBV5-1	-	TRBJ2-7	TGCGCCAGCAGCTTGACCCTAGCGGGGGGGACCTACGAGCAGTACTTC	CASSLTLAGGTYEQYF
TRBD2	TRBV4-3	-	TRBJ2-3	TGCGCCAGCTCCCGACTAGCGGGTCCCACAGATACGCAGTATTTT	CASSRLAGPTDTQYF
-	TRBV18	-	TRBJ2-3	TGTGCCAGCTCGAACCTCAGGGATACGCAGTATTTT	CASSNLRDTQYF
TRBD1	TRBV6-5	-	TRBJ2-3	TGTGCCAGCAGTCGGGACAGCCTGGATACGCAGTATTTT	CASSRDSLDTQYF
-	TRBV19	-	TRBJ1-5	TGTGCCAGTAACATGAGGGATCAGCCCCAGCATTTT	CASNMRDQPQHF
TRBD2	TRBV28	-	TRBJ2-7	TGTGCCAGCAGTTTACTAGCGGGGGGAAGGGACGAGCAGTACTTC	CASSLLAGGRDEQYF
TRBD1	TRBV27	-	TRBJ2-3	TGTGCCAGCAGTTTACTGACAGGGTTAACAGATACGCAGTATTTT	CASSLLTGLTDTQYF
-	TRBV3-1/TRBV3-2	-	TRBJ2-2	TGTGCCAGCAGCCAAGATCCGGTCACCGGGGAGCTGTTTTTT	CASSQDPVTGELFF
TRBD2	TRBV5-4	-	TRBJ2-5	TGTGCCAGCAGCTCTCGTAGCGGGGACCAAGAGACCCAGTACTTC	CASSSRSGDQETQYF
-	TRBV27	-	TRBJ2-7	TGTGCCAGCGGGCTTCTCGAGCAGTACTTC	CASGLLEQYF
-	TRBV28	-	TRBJ2-5	TGTGCCAGCAGTACCGGGGGGCGCACGGAGACCCAGTACTTC	CASSTGGRTETQYF
TRBD1	TRBV6-6	-	TRBJ1-1	TGTGCCAGCAGGCAAGGACAGGGGCCACCACGGACTGAAGCTTTCTTT	CASRQGQGPPRTEAFF
-	TRBV2	-	TRBJ2-5	TGTGCCAGCACCGAGGGCGGGCGGGAGACCCAGTACTTC	CASTEGGRETQYF
-	TRBV3-1/TRBV3-2	-	TRBJ1-1	TGTGCCAGCAGCCACCGGGGTGAAGCTTTCTTT	CASSHRGEAFF
-	TRBV28	-	TRBJ1-1	TGTGCCAGCAGTTTATCAAAGGGGCGGGAAGCTTTCTTT	CASSLSKGREAFF
TRBD2	TRBV28	few	TRBJ2-2	TGTGCCAGCAGTTGGACTAGCGGGTTAACCGGGGAGCTGTTTTTT	CASSWTSGLTGELFF
TRBD2	TRBV6-5	-	TRBJ2-5	TGTGCCAGTAGCGGGGGACTTAAAGAGACCCAGTACTTC	CASSGGLKETQYF
-	TRBV2	-	TRBJ1-2	TGTGCCAGCAGTGAAGCTTGGGGCCCTAACTATGGCTACACCTTC	CASSEAWGPNYGYTF
TRBD2	TRBV11-3	-	TRBJ2-3	TGTGCCAGCAGCCCACGGACTAGCGGGGGCCGGGGAACAGATACGCAGTATTTT	CASSPRTSGGRGTDTQYF
TRBD1	TRBV6-7	-	TRBJ1-6	TGTGCCAGCAAAAAAAAGAGGGAAGGGACAGGGTCAAATTCACCCCTCCACTTT	CASKKKREGTGSNSPLHF
-	TRBV7-2	-	TRBJ1-1	TGTGCCAGCAGCCTACCGTCGGGGACTTTCTTT	CASSLPSGTFF
TRBD1	TRBV2	-	TRBJ1-3	TGTGCCAGCCCGAGACAGGGTGACGAAGCTGGAAACACCATATATTTT	CASPRQGDEAGNTIYF
-	TRBV5-1	-	TRBJ1-2	TGCGCCAGCAGGAACAGGGCGGGTGAGGGCTACACCTTC	CASRNRAGEGYTF
TRBD2	TRBV18	-	TRBJ2-7	TGTGCCAGCTCAAGACTAGCGGGTAGTCCCTACGAGCAGTACTTC	CASSRLAGSPYEQYF
-	TRBV5-1	-	TRBJ2-2	TGCGCCAGCAGCTTGGCCCAGGGAACCGGGGAGCTGTTTTTT	CASSLAQGTGELFF
-	TRBV5-6	-	TRBJ2-5	TGTGCCAGCAGCTTGGATCATCGGGGTCCGATGACCGAGACCCAGTACTTC	CASSLDHRGPMTETQYF
-	TRBV4-1	-	TRBJ2-3	TGCGCCAGCAGCCAAAGTGGGGGGGGCGGCACAGATACGCAGTATTTT	CASSQSGGGGTDTQYF
-	TRBV5-4	-	TRBJ1-3	TGTGCCAGCAGCTTGGGGAGAAACAGGGCCGAAAACACCATATATTTT	CASSLGRNRAENTIYF
-	TRBV30	-	TRBJ1-5	TGTGCCTGGAGTGCGAGAATGAATCAGCCCCAGCATTTT	CAWSARMNQPQHF
-	TRBV28	-	TRBJ1-1	TGTGCCAGCAGTTTAGAAGACTGGGGCATTGGTGAAGCTTTCTTT	CASSLEDWGIGEAFF
TRBD1	TRBV6-5	-	TRBJ2-2	TGTGCCGTCAGGGACAGTCGCGACACCGGGGAGCTGTTTTTT	CAVRDSRDTGELFF
-	TRBV12-3/TRBV12-4	once	TRBJ2-7	TGTGCCAGCAGCCCGACTGCCTCCAACGAGCAGTACTTC	CASSPTASNEQYF
-	TRBV2	-	TRBJ2-1	TGTGCCAGCAGCGAGGTGGGGGGATCCTACAATGAGCAGTTCTTC	CASSEVGGSYNEQFF
-	TRBV12-5	-	TRBJ2-5	TGTGCTAGTGCTTCCTACGGTTCACAGGAGACCCAGTACTTC	CASASYGSQETQYF
TRBD1	TRBV5-1	-	TRBJ2-7	TGCGCCAGCAGCTCCCGGGACAGGGGGCACGAGCAGTACTTC	CASSSRDRGHEQYF
TRBD2	TRBV7-2	-	TRBJ2-5	TGTGCCAGCAGCGCCCAAGCGGGGGGACCAGAGACCCAGTACTTC	CASSAQAGGPETQYF